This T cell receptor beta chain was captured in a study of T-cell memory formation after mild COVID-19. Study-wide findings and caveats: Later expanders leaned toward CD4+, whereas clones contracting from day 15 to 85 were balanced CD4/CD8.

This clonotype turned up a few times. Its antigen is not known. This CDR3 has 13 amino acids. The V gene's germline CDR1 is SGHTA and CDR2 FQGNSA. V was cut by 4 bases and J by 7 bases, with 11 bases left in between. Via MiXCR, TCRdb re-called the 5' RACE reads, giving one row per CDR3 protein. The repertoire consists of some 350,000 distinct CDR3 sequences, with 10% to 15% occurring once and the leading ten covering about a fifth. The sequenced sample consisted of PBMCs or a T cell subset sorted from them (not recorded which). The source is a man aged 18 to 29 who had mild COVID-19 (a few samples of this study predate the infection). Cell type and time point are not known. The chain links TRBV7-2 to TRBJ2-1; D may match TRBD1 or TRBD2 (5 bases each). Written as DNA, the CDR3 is TGTGCCAGCAGCTCGAGGGGCGGGAATGAGCAGTTCTTC. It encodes CASSSRGGNEQFF.